The 13 T cell receptor beta chains in this list originate from one sample, sequenced in a study of blood T cell repertoires in COVID-19. Using immunoSEQ multiplex PCR, the repertoire was profiled, and TCRdb retains in-frame clones only, with some absent. The repertoire consists of about 260,000 clones, with more than 85% occurring once and the leading ten covering approximately 5.1%. What was sequenced was peripheral blood. These receptors all stem from a woman in her sixties or seventies with COVID-19, enrolled during active disease.

J is TRBJ1-5 and V is TRBV6-5; TRBD1 agrees at 10 bases. This CDR3 contains 15 residues. CDR1 is MNHEY and CDR2 is SVGAGI in the germline V gene. The trim removed 4 bases at V and 6 bases at J, leaving 6 bases unmatched. In DNA, the CDR3 is TGTGCCAGCAGTTCCCGGACAGGGGGTCTTCAGCCCCAGCATTTT. Its translation is CASSSRTGGLQPQHF.

The chain employs TRBV5-1 and TRBJ2-7; TRBD2 matches 13 bases. The CDR3 covers 17 residues. The germline gives CDR1 SGHRS, CDR2 YFSETQ. V lost 3 bases to trimming and J lost 5 bases; unmatched junction nucleotides: 11. As DNA, the CDR3 is TGCGCCAGCAGCTGGCCACTAGCGGGAGGGCCGTTGAACGAGCAGTACTTC. It is translated as CASSWPLAGGPLNEQYF. Full variable domain (missing parts from reference TRBV5-1 and TRBJ2-7): KAGVTQTPRYLIKTRGQQVTLSCSPISGHRSVSWYQQTPGQGLQFLFEYFSETQRNKGNFPGRFSGRQFSNSRSEMNVSTLELGDSALYLCASSWPLAGGPLNEQYFGPGTRLTVT.

The chain employs TRBV6-5 and TRBJ2-7; 9 bases are shared with TRBD2. Unmatched junction bases numbered 0, after V lost 0 bases and J lost 0 bases. Looked up from germline, CDR1 is MNHEY and CDR2 is SVGAGI. This CDR3 has 15 residues. CDR3 sequence reads: CASSYSSGSSYEQYF. The DNA for the CDR3 is TGTGCCAGCAGTTACTCTAGCGGGAGCTCCTACGAGCAGTACTTC.

The genes are TRBV12-5 and TRBJ2-7, with 13 bases matching TRBD2. Germline V lookup: CDR1 LGHNT, CDR2 FRNRAP. J gave up 4 bases and V 5 bases, and 11 bases lay outside the gene matches. The CDR3 extends over 17 amino acids. As DNA, the CDR3 is TGTGCTAGTGGTCATGGTACCGGGACTAGCGGGGTATACGAGCAGTACTTC. Encoded protein: CASGHGTGTSGVYEQYF.

This chain links TRBV28 with TRBJ1-3; D unclear. This CDR3 contains 16 residues. From germline, CDR1 is MDHEN and CDR2 SYDVKM. V lost 1 base and J lost 6, with 16 bases in between. CDR3 region: CASSLYSAKKINTIYF. CDR3 coding DNA: TGTGCCAGCAGTTTATACTCCGCAAAGAAAATAAACACCATATATTTT.

V gene TRBV7-9 combines with J gene TRBJ2-5; no reliable D call. CDR1 and CDR2 (germline): SEHNR, FQNEAQ (reference sequence). Trimming took 4 bases from V and 4 from J, leaving 10 bases between them. The CDR3 runs 13 residues. CDR3 loop: CASSSQVTETQYF. CDR3 DNA: TGTGCCAGCAGCTCTCAGGTGACAGAGACCCAGTACTTC. Together with reference TRBV7-9 and TRBJ2-5, the CDR3 gives the full variable domain: DTGVSQNPRHKITKRGQNVTFRCDPISEHNRLYWYRQTLGQGPEFLTYFQNEAQLEKSRLLSDRFSAERPKGSFSTLEIQRTEQGDSAMYLCASSSQVTETQYFGPGTRLLVL.

The V call is TRBV10-3, the J call TRBJ2-2; TRBD1 agrees at 10 bases. CDR1 and CDR2 from the germline V gene are ENHRY and SYGVKD. The CDR3 runs 16 residues. Trimming at V came to 4 bases and at J to 4 bases, leaving 6 bases not matched to a gene. The CDR3 loop is CAISGGTGASTGELFF. CDR3 DNA: TGTGCCATCAGTGGGGGGACAGGGGCGTCCACCGGGGAGCTGTTTTTT.

The chain's CDR3 is CASSLGGVRVGIEQFF. CDR3 nucleotide sequence: TGTGCCAGCAGCTTGGGGGGGGTTAGGGTCGGTATAGAGCAGTTCTTC. The V and J genes are TRBV27 and TRBJ2-1, with 7 bases fitting TRBD2. Losses at the gene ends were 6 bases for V and 10 bases for J; bases not matched to a gene: 18. The CDR3 is made up of 16 amino acids. Per germline, CDR1 MNHEY and CDR2 SMNVEV (reference sequence).

A few counts support this clone. This chain uses TRBV24-1 with TRBJ2-7, with 7 positions matching TRBD1. V shed 7 bases and J 2 bases; nucleotides not matched to a gene: 7. Germline CDR1 reads KGHDR; CDR2 reads SFDVKD. The CDR3 has 14 residues. The CDR3 region is CATSNRDSPYEQYF. CDR3 coding DNA: TGTGCCACCAGCAACCGGGACAGTCCCTACGAGCAGTACTTC.

The chain uses TRBV5-4 and TRBJ2-5; TRBD2 matches at 12 bases. The junction had 7 bases not matched to a gene; V was cut back by 0 bases and J by 4 bases. The CDR3 has 17 residues. Germline V CDR1 and CDR2: SGHNT, YYREEE (reference sequence). The CDR3 sequence is CASSLGLAGVGAETQYF. The CDR3 DNA reads TGTGCCAGCAGCTTGGGACTAGCGGGAGTTGGGGCAGAGACCCAGTACTTC.

This chain links TRBV7-9 with TRBJ2-6; 11 bases fit TRBD1. Germline loops: CDR1 SEHNR, CDR2 FQNEAQ (reference sequence). The length of the CDR3 is 18 residues. The trim removed 1 base at V and 1 base at J, leaving 3 bases unmatched. CDR3: CASSLGTGGASGANVLTF. The CDR3 DNA sequence: TGTGCCAGCAGCTTAGGGACAGGGGGCGCTTCTGGGGCCAACGTCCTGACTTTC.

The rearrangement joins TRBV7-8 to TRBJ1-2, with a weak D call TRBD1 (5 bases). The V gene's germline CDR1 is SGHVS and CDR2 FQNEAQ. Trimming cost V 5 bases and J 2 bases, with 15 bases left between them. The CDR3 sequence is 15 residues long. CDR3 loop: CASSELKTANYGYTF. The CDR3 DNA reads as TGTGCCAGCAGCGAACTCAAGACAGCGAACTATGGCTACACCTTC.

This sequence joins TRBV9 and TRBJ1-1; D possibly corresponds to TRBD1 (5 bases). V was pared by 0 bases and J by 3 bases, with 12 bases between. Germline V gives CDR1 SGDLS, CDR2 YYNGEE. The CDR3 runs to 15 residues. CDR3 DNA: TGTGCCAGCAGCGTAGTAACAGGAGGGTACACTGAAGCTTTCTTT. Translated, it gives CASSVVTGGYTEAFF.